Following are 10 T cell receptor beta chains from one sample sequenced in a study of T cells after yellow fever vaccination. TCRdb itself ran the 5' RACE reads through MiXCR, one entry per CDR3 protein. This sample has approximately 550,000 distinct CDR3 sequences, with less than 20% found just once. This sample comprised PBMCs, obtained 15 days after the yellow fever booster vaccination. These receptors were obtained from a man younger than 40 who received the YFV17D yellow fever vaccine.

The chain recombines TRBV2 with TRBJ2-1; 9 nucleotides line up with TRBD2. Germline CDR1 reads SNHLY; CDR2 reads FYNNEI. The CDR3 covers 16 residues. The trim removed 3 bases at V and 1 base at J, leaving 4 bases unmatched. DNA for the CDR3: TGTGCCAGCAGTGAGGGGACTAGCTCGTCCTACAATGAGCAGTTCTTC. Residues: CASSEGTSSSYNEQFF.

This clonotype turned up a few times. The chain carries TRBV29-1 and TRBJ2-7; TRBD1 or TRBD2 may be the D gene (6 bases each). Trimming took 4 bases from V and 0 from J, leaving 10 bases between them. CDR3 size: 13 residues. In germline, CDR1 is SQVTM, CDR2 ANQGSEA. CDR3 DNA sequence: TGCAGCGTTGTAGGGGGGAGCTCCTACGAGCAGTACTTC. Translated, it gives CSVVGGSSYEQYF.

The chain recombines TRBV20-1 with TRBJ1-5; the D gene is possibly TRBD1 (5 bases). The CDR3 totals 14 residues. Germline V lookup: CDR1 DFQATT, CDR2 SNEGSKA (reference sequence). V gave up 2 bases and J gave up 3 bases, with 11 bases separating them. Here the CDR3 DNA reads TGCAGTGCTAGACTGTCAGGGTACAATCAGCCCCAGCATTTT. It translates to CSARLSGYNQPQHF.

This chain joins TRBV5-6 and TRBJ2-7; D may correspond to TRBD1 or TRBD2 (5 bases each). Trimming took off 0 bases at V and 0 bases at J, with 13 bases between the two ends. Germline CDR1 SGHDT, CDR2 YYEEEE. The CDR3 length is 16 residues. CDR3 sequence: CASSLAGKGSSYEQYF. The DNA for the CDR3 is TGTGCCAGCAGCTTGGCTGGGAAGGGGAGCTCCTACGAGCAGTACTTC.

This clonotype has more than one count but fewer than ten. The gene calls are TRBV20-1 and TRBJ1-1; no clear D gene. This CDR3 has 13 residues. Germline V CDR1 and CDR2: DFQATT, SNEGSKA (reference sequence). V lost 0 bases to trimming and J lost 2 bases, with 7 bases between them. The CDR3 sequence is CSARDSGNTEAFF. The CDR3 nucleotides read TGCAGTGCTAGAGATAGTGGAAACACTGAAGCTTTCTTT.

This chain joins TRBV7-2 and TRBJ2-3, with 8 bases aligning to TRBD1. The CDR3 length is 14 residues. J gave up 6 bases and V 5 bases, and 7 bases lay outside the gene matches. Germline CDR1 SGHTA, CDR2 FQGNSA. This CDR3 reads CASSTDRGSDTQYF. DNA of the CDR3: TGTGCCAGCAGCACCGACAGGGGATCCGATACGCAGTATTTT. The full variable domain, completed using reference TRBV7-2 and TRBJ2-3, is GAGVSQSPSNKVTEKGKDVELRCDPISGHTALYWYRQSLGQGLEFLIYFQGNSAPDKSGLPSDRFSAERTGGSVSTLTIQRTQQEDSAVYLCASSTDRGSDTQYFGPGTRLTVL.

This clonotype was seen a handful of times. The V and J genes are TRBV12-3 or TRBV12-4 and TRBJ2-7, with D perhaps TRBD1 (6 bases). The CDR3 has 13 residues. The V and J ends lost 5 bases and 4 bases respectively, with 12 bases between them. CDR3 bases: TGTGCCAGCAGTACAGGGATATTTTACGAGCAGTACTTC. Translation gives CASSTGIFYEQYF.

V and J are TRBV6-2 or TRBV6-3 and TRBJ2-1; D is unclear. Per the germline V gene, CDR1 is MNHEY and CDR2 is SVGEGT. Trimming cost V 2 bases and J 4 bases, with 3 bases left between them. The CDR3 consists of 12 residues. CDR3 amino acids: CASSYEYNEQFF. The CDR3, as DNA: TGTGCCAGCAGTTACGAGTACAATGAGCAGTTCTTC.

This clonotype was counted at least ten times. J is TRBJ2-1 and V is TRBV11-2, with a weak D call TRBD2 (6 bases). V dropped 5 bases and J dropped 0 bases, with 11 bases sitting between them. CDR3 length equals 15 residues. The germline V gene encodes CDR1 SGHAT and CDR2 FQNNGV. The CDR3 DNA follows: TGTGCCAGCAGCCTCGGGAGTAGCTCCTACAATGAGCAGTTCTTC. Translating it yields CASSLGSSSYNEQFF.

V gene TRBV29-1 combines with J gene TRBJ2-1; no definite D call. V was clipped by 4 bases and J by 0 bases, with 7 bases between them. This CDR3 is 13 amino acids long. The germline V gene has CDR1 SQVTM and CDR2 ANQGSEA. The CDR3 sequence is CSVGSSSYNEQFF. The CDR3 nucleotides read TGCAGCGTTGGATCGAGCTCCTACAATGAGCAGTTCTTC.